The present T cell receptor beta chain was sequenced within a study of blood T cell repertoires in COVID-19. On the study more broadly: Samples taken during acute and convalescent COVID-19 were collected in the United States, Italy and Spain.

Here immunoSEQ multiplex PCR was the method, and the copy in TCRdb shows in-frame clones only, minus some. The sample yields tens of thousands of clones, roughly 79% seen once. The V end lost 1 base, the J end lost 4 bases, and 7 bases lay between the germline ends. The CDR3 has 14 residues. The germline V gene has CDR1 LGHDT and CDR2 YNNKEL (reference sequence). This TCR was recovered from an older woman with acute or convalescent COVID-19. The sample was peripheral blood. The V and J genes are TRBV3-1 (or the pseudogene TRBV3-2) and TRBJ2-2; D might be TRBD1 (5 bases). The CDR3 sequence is CASSQAGPTGELFF. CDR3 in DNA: TGTGCCAGCAGCCAAGCAGGGCCCACCGGGGAGCTGTTTTTT.